Listed here are 25 T cell receptor beta chains from one sample, sequenced in a study of T cell responses to AZD1222 COVID-19 vaccine. Clones were read by immunoSEQ multiplex PCR, and TCRdb kept only the in-frame ones, dropping some. The table records about 120,000 clones, approximately 94% of them present only once. Material: peripheral blood, obtained 28 days after the second AZD1222 dose. Receptors originate from an adult who received the AZD1222 COVID-19 vaccine.

J is TRBJ1-5 and V is TRBV5-6; the D is unclear. The CDR3 has 15 amino acids. Trimming cost V 2 bases and J 2 bases, with 11 bases left between them. CDR1 and CDR2 (germline): SGHDT, YYEEEE. The CDR3 DNA is TGTGCCAGCAGCTTTGGATTTTTAGGCAATCAGCCCCAGCATTTT. Encoded protein: CASSFGFLGNQPQHF.

Of note for this clone: The sample holds other DNA sequences that translate to the same CDR3. V usage is TRBV7-9 and J usage is TRBJ1-5; TRBD1 matches 7 bases. This CDR3 comprises 14 residues. The V gene end was trimmed by 2 bases and the J gene end by 4 bases; junction bases not matched to a gene: 2. The germline CDR1 and CDR2 sequences are SEHNR and FQNEAQ (reference sequence). Written as DNA, the CDR3 is TGTGCCAGCAGCTTACAGGGGGGGAATCAGCCCCAGCATTTT. This translates into CASSLQGGNQPQHF.

The CDR3 nucleotides read TGTGCCAGCTCCGGGAGGGATTACACTGAAGCTTTCTTT. It translates to CASSGRDYTEAFF. This sequence joins TRBV18 and TRBJ1-1; D unclear. The germline gives CDR1 KGHSH, CDR2 LQKENI. Trimming took 6 bases from V and 3 from J, leaving 11 bases between them. This CDR3 has 13 residues.

The chain is built from TRBV7-9 and TRBJ1-6; unclear D gene. Germline V gene sequence: CDR1 SEHNR, CDR2 FQNEAQ (reference sequence). The CDR3 sequence is 18 residues long. V was shortened by 5 bases and J by 4 bases, with 21 bases between the two germline ends. The CDR3 loop reads CASSLLQAPDLYNSPLHF. Here the CDR3 DNA reads TGTGCCAGCAGCCTACTACAAGCCCCGGACCTTTATAATTCACCCCTCCACTTT.

The chain recombines TRBV7-8 with TRBJ1-1; a weak D match, TRBD1 (6 bases). Trimming cost V 1 base and J 1 base, with 10 bases left between them. This CDR3 contains 15 residues. Germline V gene data show CDR1 as SGHVS and CDR2 as FQNEAQ. CDR3 loop: CASSLVQGKNTEAFF. The CDR3 DNA follows: TGTGCCAGCAGCTTAGTACAGGGCAAGAACACTGAAGCTTTCTTT. Full variable domain (missing parts from reference TRBV7-8 and TRBJ1-1): GAGVSQSPRYKVAKRGQDVALRCDPISGHVSLFWYQQALGQGPEFLTYFQNEAQLDKSGLPSDRFFAERPEGSVSTLKIQRTQQEDSAVYLCASSLVQGKNTEAFFGQGTRLTVV.

The chain uses TRBV7-9 and TRBJ1-1; D might be TRBD1 (5 bases). Per germline, CDR1 SEHNR and CDR2 FQNEAQ (reference sequence). The CDR3 spans 14 residues. Trimming removed 5 bases at V and 8 bases at J, with 18 bases between. The CDR3 is CASSVFGHNLEAFF. For the CDR3, the DNA is TGTGCCAGCAGCGTATTCGGACATAACCTAGAAGCTTTCTTT. Full variable domain (outside the CDR3, taken from reference TRBV7-9 and TRBJ1-1): DTGVSQNPRHKITKRGQNVTFRCDPISEHNRLYWYRQTLGQGPEFLTYFQNEAQLEKSRLLSDRFSAERPKGSFSTLEIQRTEQGDSAMYLCASSVFGHNLEAFFGQGTRLTVV.

This rearrangement joins TRBV7-9 to TRBJ1-1; the D gene is possibly TRBD1 (5 bases). The V gene lost 1 base and the J gene lost 3 bases, with 12 bases spanning the gap. The CDR3 is 15 amino acids. CDR1 and CDR2 (germline): SEHNR, FQNEAQ (reference sequence). For the CDR3, the DNA is TGTGCCAGCAGCTTAGATGCAGGGACGGACACTGAAGCTTTCTTT. It translates to CASSLDAGTDTEAFF. Combining the CDR3 with reference TRBV7-9 and TRBJ1-1 gives the whole variable domain DTGVSQNPRHKITKRGQNVTFRCDPISEHNRLYWYRQTLGQGPEFLTYFQNEAQLEKSRLLSDRFSAERPKGSFSTLEIQRTEQGDSAMYLCASSLDAGTDTEAFFGQGTRLTVV.

The chain links TRBV3-1 (or the pseudogene TRBV3-2) to TRBJ1-2; possibly TRBD1 for D (5 bases). This CDR3 is 14 amino acids long. V was shortened by 7 bases and J by 2 bases, with 14 bases between the two germline ends. From germline, CDR1 is LGHDT and CDR2 YNNKEL (reference sequence). The CDR3 DNA is TGTGCCAGCACTCCCATGCCAGGGAACTATGGCTACACCTTC. Translation: CASTPMPGNYGYTF.

The chain carries TRBV4-2 and TRBJ2-7; D ambiguous. CDR3 length equals 15 residues. V was clipped by 3 bases and J by 0 bases, with 12 bases between them. Per the germline V gene, CDR1 is LGHNA and CDR2 is YNFKEQ. The CDR3 sequence: CASSHDTDGSYEQYF. The CDR3 DNA follows: TGTGCCAGCAGCCACGATACGGACGGCTCCTACGAGCAGTACTTC.

The CDR3 loop is CASSLDRGGYTF. The CDR3 bases are TGTGCCAGCAGCTTAGACAGGGGCGGCTACACCTTC. The J gene is TRBJ1-2, the V gene TRBV11-2; possibly TRBD1 for D (6 bases). V lost 0 bases to trimming and J lost 8 bases, with 7 bases between them. The CDR3 is 12 amino acids. In germline, CDR1 is SGHAT, CDR2 FQNNGV.

J is TRBJ2-7 and V is TRBV11-2; no clear D. CDR1 and CDR2 (germline): SGHAT, FQNNGV. The CDR3 length is 15 residues. V lost 5 bases, J lost 2 bases, and 16 bases lay in between. CDR3 sequence (DNA): TGTGCCAGCAGCCCGTTTGGTTCAGATACCTACGAGCAGTACTTC. As protein: CASSPFGSDTYEQYF.

CDR3 nucleotide sequence: TGCGCCAGCAGCTTGGGACTAGCGGGAGGAGATACGCAGTATTTT. It is translated as CASSLGLAGGDTQYF. This sequence joins TRBV5-1 and TRBJ2-3; 13 bases agree with TRBD2. Germline lookup yields CDR1 SGHRS and CDR2 YFSETQ. With V trimmed by 0 bases and J by 5 bases, 0 bases remained unmatched. CDR3 length: 15 amino acids.

The V gene is TRBV10-2, the J gene TRBJ1-3, with 7 nucleotides matching TRBD1. V lost 4 bases, J lost 8 bases, and 11 bases stayed unmatched. CDR1 is WSHSY and CDR2 is SAAADI in the germline V gene. This CDR3 is 15 amino acids long. The CDR3 protein is CASSGYRDSGHTIYF. The CDR3 region has the DNA TGCGCCAGCAGTGGGTACCGGGACAGCGGGCACACCATATATTTT.

The chain employs TRBV29-1 and TRBJ2-3; TRBD1 matches at 12 bases. Trimming cost V 7 bases and J 1 base; bases outside gene matches: 3. The CDR3 loop spans 14 amino acids. CDR1 is SQVTM and CDR2 is ANQGSEA in the germline V gene. The CDR3 bases are TGCAGCGCCGGGGACAGGGGGCGCACAGATACGCAGTATTTT. Translating gives CSAGDRGRTDTQYF.

A remark on this clone: Compared with germline, one end of the junction differs, possibly owing to a read error. V usage is TRBV18 and J usage is TRBJ1-1; D ambiguous. The CDR3 runs 12 residues. CDR1 is KGHSH, CDR2 LQKENI, per germline. The CDR3: CASSPAPGQESF. As DNA, the CDR3 is TGTGCCAGCTCACCAGCTCCGGGCCAGGAGAGCTTT. The full variable domain, in which reference TRBV18 and TRBJ1-1 provide the parts outside the CDR3, is NAGVMQNPRHLVRRRGQEARLRCSPMKGHSHVYWYRQLPEEGLKFMVYLQKENIIDESGMPKERFSAEFPKEGPSILRIQQVVRGDSAAYFCASSPAPGQESFGQGTRLTVV.

The chain employs TRBV4-2 and TRBJ2-4; 10 bases match TRBD1. CDR3 length: 19 residues. Germline V gives CDR1 LGHNA, CDR2 YNFKEQ. Unmatched junction bases numbered 13, after V lost 0 bases and J lost 5 bases. The CDR3 loop reads CASSQEAETGGFDENIQYF. Written as DNA, the CDR3 is TGTGCCAGCAGCCAAGAAGCGGAGACAGGGGGCTTCGATGAAAACATTCAGTACTTC.

The genes are TRBV29-1 and TRBJ2-1, with D possibly being TRBD1 or TRBD2 (5 bases each). This CDR3 region has 11 residues. CDR1 is SQVTM, CDR2 ANQGSEA, per germline. The V and J ends lost 5 bases and 6 bases respectively, with 8 bases between them. The CDR3: CSVPGLNEQFF. CDR3 nucleotide sequence: TGCAGCGTTCCGGGGCTCAATGAGCAGTTCTTC.

J is TRBJ2-4 and V is TRBV2, with D perhaps matching TRBD1 or TRBD2 (5 bases each). Germline V CDR1 and CDR2: SNHLY, FYNNEI. This CDR3 comprises 14 residues. V lost 3 bases and J lost 2, with 8 bases in between. The CDR3 DNA reads as TGTGCCAGCAGTGATGGGGGATCCAAAAACATTCAGTACTTC. The encoded protein is CASSDGGSKNIQYF.

V usage is TRBV15 and J usage is TRBJ1-5; D perhaps matches TRBD1 (5 bases). The V gene lost 5 bases and the J gene lost 0 bases, with 14 bases spanning the gap. The germline gives CDR1 LNHNV, CDR2 YYDKDF (reference sequence). The CDR3 sequence is 16 residues long. DNA of the CDR3: TGTGCCACCAGCCCCGGCAGGGCGTATAGCAATCAGCCCCAGCATTTT. Protein product: CATSPGRAYSNQPQHF.

This chain connects TRBV6-4 to TRBJ1-3; D call uncertain. CDR3 size: 11 residues. Per the germline V gene, CDR1 is MRHNA and CDR2 is SNTAGT. V was trimmed by 6 bases and J by 7 bases, leaving 7 bases between them. The CDR3 DNA reads as TGTGCCAGCAGAGCGGGCAACACCATATATTTT. This translates into CASRAGNTIYF.

The chain is built from TRBV3-1 (or the pseudogene TRBV3-2) and TRBJ2-7; the D gene is possibly TRBD2 (6 bases). Germline V gene lookup returns CDR1 LGHDT and CDR2 YNNKEL (reference sequence). The V gene lost 4 bases and the J gene lost 6 bases, with 13 bases spanning the gap. This CDR3 has 13 residues. This CDR3 is CASSPIEGGEQYF. The CDR3 nucleotides read TGTGCCAGCAGCCCTATTGAGGGAGGCGAGCAGTACTTC.

The chain links TRBV30 to TRBJ1-1; D is perhaps TRBD1 (5 bases). Looked up from germline, CDR1 is GTSNPN and CDR2 is SVGIG (reference sequence). The CDR3 sequence is 11 residues long. The V end lost 8 bases, the J end lost 0 bases, and 7 bases lay between the germline ends. The CDR3 DNA is TGTGCCGGGACGATGAACACTGAAGCTTTCTTT. Translated, it gives CAGTMNTEAFF.

The CDR3 spells CASSLRGLKTEAFF. CDR3 DNA sequence: TGTGCCAGCAGCCTGAGGGGGCTAAAGACTGAAGCTTTCTTT. V usage is TRBV14 and J usage is TRBJ1-1, with 7 positions matching TRBD1. Losses at the gene ends were 4 bases for V and 5 bases for J; bases not matched to a gene: 7. There are 14 residues in the CDR3. Germline V gives CDR1 SGHDN, CDR2 FVKESK.

This sequence joins TRBV5-1 and TRBJ1-2, with D possibly matching TRBD1 (5 bases). Deletions cut 9 bases from V and 2 bases from J, with 14 bases between. This CDR3 spans 13 amino acids. The germline gives CDR1 SGHRS, CDR2 YFSETQ. CDR3 DNA sequence: TGCGCCACCGCCCCCCAGGGAAACTATGGCTACACCTTC. This encodes CATAPQGNYGYTF.

The genes are TRBV2 and TRBJ1-1, with no clear D. This CDR3 comprises 14 residues. V lost 8 bases, J lost 1 base, and 14 bases lay in between. CDR1 SNHLY and CDR2 FYNNEI come from the germline V gene. As DNA, the CDR3 is TGTGCCAGCCGTGGTTTGGTCTGGAACACTGAAGCTTTCTTT. Protein: CASRGLVWNTEAFF.